A selection of T cell receptor beta chains follows, all from one sample in a study of low-dose radiotherapy and immunotherapy resistance in tumors. TCRdb fed the reads into MiXCR, producing one record per CDR3 protein. In the table there are some 57,000 distinct CDR3 sequences, 20% to 25% of which are singletons. The sequences come from PBMCs, collected before treatment. The receptors derive from a male donor with prostate cancer. Both conserved end residues are part of each CDR3. D genes are given only for firm matches. Clone size appears in some rows only: once, few, many, or a class for an expanded clone.

V: TRBV5-4; size: many; J: TRBJ1-4; D: NA; CDR3: CASSQDNTEEKLFF; DNA: TGTGCCAGCAGCCAAGACAACACCGAAGAAAAACTGTTTTTT
V: TRBV5-6; size: many; J: TRBJ2-2; D: NA; CDR3: CASSLVQSLVTGELFF; DNA: TGTGCCAGCAGCTTGGTACAGTCTCTGGTCACCGGGGAGCTGTTTTTT
V: TRBV4-1; size: NA; J: TRBJ1-1; D: TRBD1; CDR3: CASSQDDRGAAFTEAFF; DNA: TGCGCCAGCAGCCAAGACGACAGGGGAGCGGCTTTCACTGAAGCTTTCTTT
V: TRBV30; size: NA; J: TRBJ2-5; D: TRBD1; CDR3: CAWSRPGQETTFQETQYF; DNA: TGTGCCTGGAGTCGACCGGGACAGGAAACAACATTCCAAGAGACCCAGTACTTC
V: TRBV7-9; size: many; J: TRBJ2-5; D: NA; CDR3: CASSYYPTNQETQYF; DNA: TGTGCCAGCAGCTATTATCCGACTAACCAAGAGACCCAGTACTTC
V: TRBV20-1; size: NA; J: TRBJ2-2; D: NA; CDR3: CSARDRGRSGGGGELFF; DNA: TGCAGTGCTAGAGATCGGGGGCGCTCTGGAGGGGGCGGGGAGCTGTTTTTT
V: TRBV11-2; size: many; J: TRBJ2-1; D: NA; CDR3: CASAGARYNEQFF; DNA: TGTGCCTCCGCAGGGGCGAGGTACAATGAGCAGTTCTTC
V: TRBV21-1; size: NA; J: TRBJ2-1; D: NA; CDR3: CASSKLVSTRGNEQFF; DNA: TGTGCCAGCAGCAAGTTAGTGTCAACGCGGGGGAATGAGCAGTTCTTC
V: TRBV24-1; size: NA; J: TRBJ2-1; D: NA; CDR3: CATSPSGVSPYNEQFF; DNA: TGTGCCACAAGCCCCTCAGGGGTGTCTCCCTACAATGAGCAGTTCTTC
V: TRBV5-1; size: NA; J: TRBJ2-7; D: TRBD1; CDR3: CASSEGQGKGPSEQYF; DNA: TGCGCCAGCAGCGAGGGACAGGGGAAAGGCCCCTCCGAGCAGTACTTC
V: TRBV6-6; size: many; J: TRBJ1-2; D: TRBD1; CDR3: CASRPGTGETYGYTF; DNA: TGTGCCAGCAGGCCCGGGACAGGGGAAACCTATGGCTACACCTTC
V: TRBV12-3/TRBV12-4; size: NA; J: TRBJ2-2; D: TRBD2; CDR3: CASSPGGGVTGELFF; DNA: TGTGCCAGCAGCCCCGGGGGAGGGGTTACCGGGGAGCTGTTTTTT
V: TRBV20-1; size: many; J: TRBJ2-7; D: NA; CDR3: CSASAGQGPWDEQYF; DNA: TGCAGTGCTAGTGCGGGGCAGGGGCCCTGGGACGAGCAGTACTTC
V: TRBV29-1; size: NA; J: TRBJ2-3; D: TRBD2; CDR3: CSVAGTRISTDTQISTDTQYF; DNA: TGCAGCGTTGCCGGGACTAGGATATCGACAGATACGCAGATATCGACAGATACGCAGTATTTT
V: TRBV27; size: many; J: TRBJ2-7; D: TRBD1; CDR3: CASSPGTGLREQYF; DNA: TGTGCCAGCAGTCCCGGGACAGGGTTAAGAGAGCAGTACTTC
V: TRBV29-1; size: many; J: TRBJ1-1; D: TRBD1; CDR3: CSAGQGMNTEAFF; DNA: TGCAGCGCTGGACAGGGGATGAACACTGAAGCTTTCTTT
V: TRBV20-1; size: many; J: TRBJ2-3; D: NA; CDR3: CSATSQGGGPTDTQYF; DNA: TGCAGTGCAACTTCTCAGGGGGGAGGGCCAACAGATACGCAGTATTTT
V: TRBV20-1; size: many; J: TRBJ1-6; D: NA; CDR3: CSARTGERSPLHF; DNA: TGCAGTGCTAGAACCGGGGAACGTTCACCCCTCCACTTT
V: TRBV30; size: many; J: TRBJ2-7; D: NA; CDR3: CAWSGTYSYEQYF; DNA: TGTGCCTGGAGTGGGACCTACTCCTACGAGCAGTACTTC
V: TRBV7-2; size: medium-sized; J: TRBJ2-7; D: TRBD2; CDR3: CASSQVAGGPYEQYF; DNA: TGTGCCAGCAGCCAGGTAGCGGGGGGCCCGTACGAGCAGTACTTC
V: TRBV2; size: many; J: TRBJ2-1; D: NA; CDR3: CASIRTPRGNEQFF; DNA: TGTGCCAGCATTCGGACTCCACGGGGGAATGAGCAGTTCTTC
V: TRBV6-6; size: many; J: TRBJ2-1; D: NA; CDR3: CASTTAHEQFF; DNA: TGTGCCAGCACCACCGCCCATGAGCAGTTCTTC
V: TRBV5-1; size: few; J: TRBJ2-5; D: NA; CDR3: CASSPRNGLGMETQYF; DNA: TGCGCCAGCAGCCCCCGGAACGGGCTTGGGATGGAGACCCAGTACTTC
V: TRBV2; size: NA; J: TRBJ2-1; D: NA; CDR3: CASSPNPSSYNEQFF; DNA: TGTGCCAGCAGCCCTAACCCGAGCTCCTACAATGAGCAGTTCTTC
V: TRBV3-1; size: many; J: TRBJ2-4; D: NA; CDR3: CASSLNRNIQYF; DNA: TGTGCCAGCAGCCTGAACCGAAACATTCAGTACTTC
V: TRBV6-2/TRBV6-3; size: many; J: TRBJ2-1; D: NA; CDR3: CASRDRPGEQFF; DNA: TGTGCCAGCAGGGACCGGCCAGGGGAGCAGTTCTTC
V: TRBV5-3; size: many; J: TRBJ1-1; D: NA; CDR3: CASSQLGSRRTNTEAFF; DNA: TGTGCCAGCAGCCAGTTGGGGTCCCGACGGACGAACACTGAAGCTTTCTTT
V: TRBV6-2/TRBV6-3; size: many; J: TRBJ1-1; D: NA; CDR3: CASSYGLDGKDEAFF; DNA: TGTGCCAGCAGTTACGGTCTGGACGGGAAAGATGAAGCTTTCTTT
V: TRBV2; size: many; J: TRBJ1-1; D: NA; CDR3: CASSEAGLIGTEAFF; DNA: TGTGCCAGCAGTGAAGCAGGGTTAATAGGCACTGAAGCTTTCTTT
V: TRBV7-3; size: NA; J: TRBJ2-3; D: TRBD1; CDR3: CASSTGQGRADTQYF; DNA: TGTGCCAGCAGCACTGGACAGGGTAGGGCAGATACGCAGTATTTT
V: TRBV12-3/TRBV12-4; size: many; J: TRBJ2-5; D: NA; CDR3: CASSLGPSETQYF; DNA: TGTGCCAGCAGTTTAGGGCCTTCAGAGACCCAGTACTTC
V: TRBV20-1; size: many; J: TRBJ2-3; D: TRBD2; CDR3: CSANPSSGASTDTQYF; DNA: TGCAGTGCTAACCCCTCTAGCGGGGCTAGCACAGATACGCAGTATTTT
V: TRBV19; size: many; J: TRBJ1-2; D: TRBD1; CDR3: CASTPTGSYGYTF; DNA: TGTGCCAGCACCCCGACAGGGTCCTATGGCTACACCTTC
V: TRBV18; size: many; J: TRBJ2-1; D: NA; CDR3: CASSPSGQGRNEQFF; DNA: TGTGCCAGCTCACCGTCCGGGCAGGGAAGGAATGAGCAGTTCTTC
V: TRBV11-2; size: many; J: TRBJ2-7; D: TRBD1; CDR3: CASSPGQGREQYF; DNA: TGTGCCAGCAGCCCTGGACAGGGTCGCGAGCAGTACTTC
V: TRBV11-2; size: many; J: TRBJ2-5; D: TRBD2; CDR3: CASSLGSGAETQYF; DNA: TGTGCCAGCAGCTTAGGTAGCGGGGCCGAGACCCAGTACTTC
V: TRBV2; size: many; J: TRBJ2-3; D: NA; CDR3: CASSEGSKTDTQYF; DNA: TGTGCCAGCAGTGAAGGTAGCAAGACAGATACGCAGTATTTT
V: TRBV2; size: many; J: TRBJ2-5; D: NA; CDR3: CACRGTETQYF; DNA: TGTGCCTGCAGGGGTACAGAGACCCAGTACTTC
V: TRBV7-9; size: many; J: TRBJ2-1; D: TRBD2; CDR3: CASSPGLAGGFDEQFF; DNA: TGTGCCAGCAGCCCAGGACTAGCGGGGGGTTTTGATGAGCAGTTCTTC
V: TRBV6-2/TRBV6-3; size: many; J: TRBJ2-7; D: NA; CDR3: CATLPGDHTYEQYF; DNA: TGTGCCACCCTACCTGGGGATCATACCTACGAGCAGTACTTC
V: TRBV13; size: many; J: TRBJ2-2; D: TRBD2; CDR3: CASSLRREGPGELFF; DNA: TGTGCCAGCAGCTTGCGACGGGAGGGGCCCGGGGAGCTGTTTTTT
V: TRBV6-8; size: NA; J: TRBJ2-1; D: NA; CDR3: CASTAQTVNSYNEQFF; DNA: TGTGCCAGCACCGCCCAGACAGTTAACTCCTACAATGAGCAGTTCTTC
V: TRBV12-5; size: many; J: TRBJ2-5; D: NA; CDR3: CASGFPTDGETQYF; DNA: TGTGCTAGTGGTTTTCCGACAGACGGGGAGACCCAGTACTTC
V: TRBV5-1; size: once; J: TRBJ2-1; D: NA; CDR3: CASSLSYNEHFF; DNA: TGCGCCAGCAGCTTGAGTTACAATGAGCATTTCTTC
V: TRBV7-2; size: many; J: TRBJ1-1; D: TRBD1; CDR3: CASSSGTGKTEAFF; DNA: TGTGCCAGCAGCTCCGGGACAGGGAAAACTGAAGCTTTCTTT
V: TRBV7-8; size: many; J: TRBJ2-6; D: NA; CDR3: CASSSGTGLGANVLTF; DNA: TGTGCCAGCAGTTCAGGCACAGGGTTGGGGGCCAACGTCCTGACTTTC
V: TRBV29-1; size: many; J: TRBJ2-3; D: NA; CDR3: CSVEDGIAVADTQYF; DNA: TGCAGCGTTGAAGATGGGATAGCGGTGGCAGATACGCAGTATTTT
V: TRBV7-9; size: many; J: TRBJ1-5; D: NA; CDR3: CASSLGGLNNQPQHF; DNA: TGTGCCAGCAGCTTAGGGGGGCTAAACAATCAGCCCCAGCATTTT
V: TRBV5-6; size: NA; J: TRBJ1-5; D: TRBD1; CDR3: CASSPRQGSQPQHF; DNA: TGTGCCAGCAGCCCCAGACAGGGCAGTCAGCCCCAGCATTTT
V: TRBV28; size: NA; J: TRBJ2-7; D: NA; CDR3: CASSLLRGWESEQYF; DNA: TGTGCCAGCAGTTTACTGAGGGGTTGGGAGTCCGAGCAGTACTTC
V: TRBV6-2/TRBV6-3; size: NA; J: TRBJ2-2; D: NA; CDR3: CASSSPDLFF; DNA: TGTGCCAGCAGTTCCCCGGACCTGTTTTTT
V: TRBV11-1; size: NA; J: TRBJ2-5; D: NA; CDR3: CASTNQTSMYLCASSMGTEETQYF; DNA: NA
V: TRBV5-1; size: many; J: TRBJ2-5; D: NA; CDR3: CASSLLGSKETQYF; DNA: TGCGCCAGCAGCTTATTGGGCAGTAAAGAGACCCAGTACTTC
V: TRBV5-1; size: NA; J: TRBJ2-7; D: TRBD1; CDR3: CASSHPPGTGNYEQYF; DNA: TGCGCCAGCAGTCATCCCCCCGGGACAGGGAACTACGAGCAGTACTTC